The rows below give T cell receptor beta chains drawn from one sample of a study of regulatory T cells in long-lasting Graves disease. TCRdb called the multiplex PCR reads again in MiXCR, with one record for every CDR3 protein. The data contain a few hundred thousand distinct CDR3 sequences, less than 25% of them singletons. The sample here was peripheral blood mononuclear cells (PBMCs), taken when the disease was refractory, from a patient treated with antithyroid drugs. All receptors derive from a female donor with Graves disease. Both conserved end residues are part of each CDR3.

V gene	CDR3 length	J gene	CDR3 protein
TRBV3-1	15	TRBJ2-7	CASSLEPTSGTEQYF
TRBV7-3	18	TRBJ2-6	CASSLVGLDLAGANVLTF
TRBV5-1	16	TRBJ2-7	CASSSLRTGGSYEQYF
TRBV19	14	TRBJ1-6	CASSSDRYNSPLHF
TRBV28	14	TRBJ1-1	CASSWGGRGTEAFF
TRBV12-3/TRBV12-4	16	TRBJ1-2	CASSPARGGVGYGYTF
TRBV2	15	TRBJ2-1	CASSDRTGSYNEQFF
TRBV5-8	15	TRBJ2-2	CASSSGLSNTGELFF
TRBV7-2	17	TRBJ2-1	CASSPTSGTSGSNEQFF
TRBV7-2	14	TRBJ1-2	CASSPGTEYYGYTF
TRBV10-3	12	TRBJ2-5	CAVGQPGETQYF
TRBV28	17	TRBJ2-1	CASSLGRAKAMLDEQFF
TRBV5-1	14	TRBJ2-7	CASSSSDGPYEQYF
TRBV2	14	TRBJ2-2	CASRGQGGAGELFF
TRBV15	14	TRBJ2-7	CATSRTETYEEQYF
TRBV18	13	TRBJ2-7	CASSPPTLTEQYF
TRBV9	14	TRBJ1-6	CASSVLDSNSPLHF
TRBV19	13	TRBJ1-4	CASSLNGREKLFF
TRBV5-1	13	TRBJ2-7	CASKGTGRYEQYF
TRBV3-1	14	TRBJ2-5	CASSQGGTQETQYF
TRBV3-1	14	TRBJ1-5	CASSLRGRNQPQHF
TRBV6-2/TRBV6-3	11	TRBJ2-2	CASSYTQELFF
TRBV3-1	13	TRBJ1-1	CASSQVAGRVAFF
TRBV6-1	15	TRBJ2-7	CASPGAGASGDEQYF
TRBV11-2	14	TRBJ1-2	CASSPYRVNYGYTF